This T cell receptor beta chain was sequenced in a study of T cell responses to AZD1222 COVID-19 vaccine. Notes on this clone: Antigen specificity is unknown.

Libraries were prepared by immunoSEQ multiplex PCR; TCRdb keeps only in-frame clonotypes and omits some of them. The sample holds 95,000 to 100,000 clones, roughly 90% seen once. Broader study findings: At study baseline, merely five or six AZD1222 recipients were seropositive. Dominant CD4 TCR responses targeted spike regions 160-218 and 743-854. Unmutated variant regions are reportedly targeted by nearly half of spike-specific TCRs. A mostly white British donor set with more females was recruited, and clonal diversity was possibly underestimated.

The sequence was obtained from an adult who received the AZD1222 COVID-19 vaccine. Here the sequenced sample was peripheral blood, taken 28 days after the second AZD1222 dose.

CDR3 amino acids: CASSLGDSETQYF. The CDR3, as DNA: TGCGCCAGCAGCTTGGGAGATTCGGAGACCCAGTACTTC. The chain links TRBV5-1 to TRBJ2-5; D gene uncertain. Germline values: CDR1 SGHRS, CDR2 YFSETQ. The CDR3 is made up of 13 amino acids. V lost 0 bases and J lost 5, with 8 bases in between.